The clone carrying this T cell receptor (beta chain) was observed a few times. This entry comes from a study of identical twins. MiXCR was run by TCRdb on the 5' RACE reads, yielding one entry per CDR3 protein. The table lists hundreds of thousands of distinct CDR3 sequences, about 20% of them singletons, with around 12% in the top ten. The same specimen was also included in a second study, on T cells expressing NK-cell markers.

Sequenced: PBMCs. The TCR was taken from a woman aged 18-29 years in good health.

CDR3 region: CSAMSGDYGYTF. For the CDR3, the DNA is TGCAGTGCTATGTCGGGGGACTATGGCTACACCTTC. This chain links TRBV20-1 with TRBJ1-2; possible D gene TRBD1, 5 bases. Germline CDR1 and CDR2: DFQATT and SNEGSKA (reference sequence). V was trimmed by 4 bases and J by 3 bases, leaving 9 bases between them. The CDR3 is made up of 12 amino acids.